One T cell receptor (beta chain) is described in this entry. These data come from a study of CD8 T cells in Susac syndrome. Per germline, CDR1 MNHEY and CDR2 SMNVEV (reference sequence). Trimming at V came to 5 bases and at J to 5 bases, leaving 16 bases not matched to a gene. This CDR3 has 18 amino acids. Random hexamers were used to reverse transcribe the RNA input (0.5 to 1 ug). Amplification of TCR beta CDR3 was carried out by immunoSEQ multiplex PCR, which covered 54 Vbeta and 13 Jbeta segments. From the immunoSEQ multiplex PCR reads, TCRdb called clonotypes with MiXCR, one entry per CDR3 protein. The sample lists under 150,000 distinct CDR3 sequences; over 85% were seen once.

J is TRBJ2-3 and V is TRBV27, with 10 bases aligning to TRBD2. The clonotype comes from a human donor in good health. The specimen was CD8+ T cells from PBMCs. The CDR3 DNA follows: TGTGCCAGCAGTCCCTTTATGACTAGCGGGCAAAGAGGAGATACGCAGTATTTT. Its protein is CASSPFMTSGQRGDTQYF.